This TCR beta chain was captured in a study of T cell responses to AZD1222 COVID-19 vaccine. The study, taken as a whole, reports: Seropositive at baseline were only a handful of AZD1222 recipients. The donor cohort was predominantly white British with a female majority, and clonal diversity may have been underestimated.

Data came from immunoSEQ multiplex PCR; TCRdb stores just in-frame clones and leaves some out. This sample carries 150,000 to 200,000 clones, 80% to 90% of them seen once, and the ten largest clones take 6% to 8%. Notes on this clone: Its antigen is not known.

V lost 4 bases, J lost 4 bases, and 10 bases lay in between. The CDR3 runs 14 residues. Germline V gene sequence: CDR1 LNHNV, CDR2 YYDKDF (reference sequence). This chain connects TRBV15 to TRBJ1-4; unclear D gene. The sample was peripheral blood, taken on day 0 of AZD1222 vaccination. The sequence derives from an adult in good health. This CDR3 reads CATSIGQSNEKLFF. The DNA of the CDR3 is TGTGCCACCAGCATTGGGCAGAGTAATGAAAAACTGTTTTTT.